Below, 25 T cell receptor beta chains from the same sample are listed, as sequenced in a study of shared clonotypes between healthy human individuals. Assay: immunoSEQ multiplex PCR; the TCRdb copy retains only in-frame clones and omits some. This sample has roughly 480,000 clones, with 79% found just once. Sequenced sample: PBMCs. The receptors shown here come from a woman aged 40-49 years in good health. Some clones in this sample may be carry-over from other donors' samples.

The table lists this clone with a few counts. J is TRBJ1-1 and V is TRBV2, with a tentative D call TRBD1 (5 bases). Deletions cut 4 bases from V and 0 bases from J, with 12 bases between. From germline, CDR1 is SNHLY and CDR2 FYNNEI. The CDR3 is 15 residues long. CDR3 protein: CASSARTNMNTEAFF. CDR3 DNA: TGTGCCAGCAGTGCAAGGACAAACATGAACACTGAAGCTTTCTTT.

The V gene is TRBV10-1, the J gene TRBJ2-1; 7 bases fit TRBD2. In germline, CDR1 is WNHNN, CDR2 SYGVQD (reference sequence). This CDR3 spans 15 amino acids. With 7 bases clipped from V and 6 bases from J, the junction kept 12 bases outside the gene matches. CDR3 DNA sequence: TGCGCCAGCATCCCGACTAGCAAACTGGTCAATGAGCAGTTCTTC. Translation gives CASIPTSKLVNEQFF.

The CDR3 DNA reads as TGTGCCAGCAGTGAAGCCCTGTTCGCGGGGACCGAAGAGACCCAGTACTTC. It is translated as CASSEALFAGTEETQYF. The rearrangement joins TRBV6-1 to TRBJ2-5, with D perhaps TRBD2 (6 bases). Trimming removed 0 bases from V and 3 bases from J, with 17 bases in between. The CDR3 totals 17 residues. Germline-derived CDR1 and CDR2 are MNHNS and SASEGT.

The chain recombines TRBV6-5 with TRBJ2-5; D uncertain. The V gene's germline CDR1 is MNHEY and CDR2 SVGAGI. The CDR3 sequence is 15 residues long. V dropped 0 bases and J dropped 2 bases, with 10 bases sitting between them. The CDR3 DNA is TGTGCCAGCAGTTACTCGAGCGCTACACAAGAGACCCAGTACTTC. Protein product: CASSYSSATQETQYF.

This clone was detected only a few times. The rearrangement uses TRBV4-2 and TRBJ1-2; the match to TRBD1 covers 7 bases. Germline trimming cut 2 bases from V and 3 bases from J; bases unmatched to any gene: 3. The CDR3 length is 14 residues. The germline V gene encodes CDR1 LGHNA and CDR2 YNFKEQ. As DNA, the CDR3 is TGTGCCAGCAGCCAAAATACAGGGGACTATGGCTACACCTTC. Translated, it gives CASSQNTGDYGYTF.

Concerning this clone itself: A much larger clone lies a single base off, so this may be a read error. Other DNA sequences of this sample code for an identical CDR3. The gene calls are TRBV30 and TRBJ1-2; perhaps TRBD1 as D (5 bases). The CDR3 runs 13 residues. CDR1 is GTSNPN, CDR2 SVGIG, per germline (reference sequence). CDR3 nucleotide sequence: TGTGCCTGGTCCACCGGGGCGCGGAATGGCTACACATTC. The encoded protein is CAWSTGARNGYTF.

The CDR3 DNA follows: TGTGCCAGCAGCTCCGGGGACAGGTTCGCGTGGAATGAGCAGTTCTTC. This codes for CASSSGDRFAWNEQFF. The rearrangement links TRBV7-3 to TRBJ2-1; TRBD1 agrees at 8 bases. The CDR3 spans 16 residues. After removal of 4 bases from V and 7 bases from J, the junction contained 12 bases not matched to a gene. Germline V gene data show CDR1 as SGHTA and CDR2 as FQGTGA.

This chain uses TRBV7-8 with TRBJ2-2; 7 nucleotides align to TRBD1. This CDR3 spans 16 amino acids. V trimming: 4 bases; J trimming: 2 bases; junction bases outside the gene matches: 7. Germline-derived CDR1 and CDR2 are SGHVS and FQNEAQ. The CDR3 spells CASSSRQGFNTGELFF. CDR3 in DNA: TGTGCCAGCAGCTCAAGACAGGGCTTTAACACCGGGGAGCTGTTTTTT.

The table lists this clone with a few counts. The gene calls are TRBV18 and TRBJ1-2, with TRBD1 as a possible D gene (5 bases). V was shortened by 2 bases and J by 4 bases, with 11 bases between the two germline ends. Germline CDR1 and CDR2: KGHSH and LQKENI. This CDR3 has 14 residues. In nucleotides, the CDR3 is TGTGCCAGCTCACCAGGCTTCGGGGGCTATGGCTACACCTTC. It encodes CASSPGFGGYGYTF.

V usage is TRBV7-2 and J usage is TRBJ1-2; 7 bases align to TRBD1. The CDR3 contains 16 residues. Trimming took 5 bases from V and 4 from J; bases not matched to a gene: 13. Germline lookup yields CDR1 SGHTA and CDR2 FQGNSA. The CDR3 DNA sequence: TGTGCCAGCAGCCCAGGACCAGGGGGAGAGGGCTATGGCTACACCTTC. Its protein product is CASSPGPGGEGYGYTF.

This clone has a handful of counts. The J gene is TRBJ2-2, the V gene TRBV2; 7 bases align to TRBD1. The CDR3 runs 15 residues. Germline assignment: CDR1 SNHLY and CDR2 FYNNEI. Trimming removed 6 bases from V and 0 bases from J; junction bases left unmatched: 4. Here the CDR3 DNA reads TGTGCCAGCAGACAGGGGCGTTCGAACACCGGGGAGCTGTTTTTT. This translates into CASRQGRSNTGELFF.

The V gene is TRBV7-2, the J gene TRBJ2-7; 7 bases agree with TRBD2. There are 16 residues in the CDR3. V trimming: 6 bases; J trimming: 6 bases; junction bases outside the gene matches: 17. CDR1 is SGHTA, CDR2 FQGNSA, per germline. As DNA, the CDR3 is TGTGCCAGCAGATATACCACCGGGGCGGGAGCAACCGAGCAGTACTTC. Residues: CASRYTTGAGATEQYF.

CDR3: CASSPLPGGAAYGYTF. As DNA, the CDR3 is TGTGCCAGCAGCCCTCTCCCGGGGGGGGCGGCCTATGGCTACACCTTC. V gene TRBV5-8 combines with J gene TRBJ1-2; D might be TRBD1 (6 bases). The germline gives CDR1 SGHTS, CDR2 YDEGEE. The V gene lost 4 bases and the J gene lost 4 bases, with 20 bases spanning the gap. The CDR3 length is 16 residues.

The chain employs TRBV4-3 and TRBJ2-2, with D perhaps TRBD2 (6 bases). V was pared by 2 bases and J by 1 base, with 11 bases between. This CDR3 has 16 amino acids. From germline, CDR1 is LGHNA and CDR2 YSLEER. CDR3 sequence reads: CASSQHLAQNTGELFF. As DNA, the CDR3 is TGCGCCAGCAGCCAACATCTAGCGCAGAACACCGGGGAGCTGTTTTTT.

The J gene is TRBJ2-1, the V gene TRBV30; TRBD1 matches at 7 bases. The CDR3 loop spans 15 amino acids. CDR1 and CDR2 from the germline V gene are GTSNPN and SVGIG (reference sequence). J was trimmed by 4 bases and V by 1 base; bases with no gene match: 7. This CDR3 is CAWSEGQIRYNEQFF. CDR3 DNA sequence: TGTGCCTGGAGTGAGGGACAGATCCGTTACAATGAGCAGTTCTTC.

This rearrangement joins TRBV7-9 to TRBJ1-3, with TRBD1 identical over 7 bases. V dropped 5 bases and J dropped 3; count of bases not matched to a gene: 4. Germline V gives CDR1 SEHNR, CDR2 FQNEAQ (reference sequence). The CDR3 sequence is 14 residues long. The CDR3 bases are TGTGCCAGCAGCCCAGGGGGGCTTGGAAACACCATATATTTT. It encodes CASSPGGLGNTIYF.

The chain links TRBV28 to TRBJ2-3; weak D call: TRBD2 (5 bases). Germline V CDR1 and CDR2: MDHEN, SYDVKM. The CDR3 extends over 13 amino acids. Trimming took off 3 bases at V and 6 bases at J, with 10 bases between the two ends. The CDR3 region is CASSFRGIDTQYF. The DNA for the CDR3 is TGTGCCAGCAGTTTTCGGGGAATTGATACGCAGTATTTT.

The chain links TRBV5-6 to TRBJ2-5; D is perhaps TRBD1 or TRBD2 (5 bases each). The germline V and J ends were trimmed by 0 bases and 3 bases, with 18 bases remaining between them. Per the germline V gene, CDR1 is SGHDT and CDR2 is YYEEEE. The length of the CDR3 is 17 residues. DNA of the CDR3: TGTGCCAGCAGCTTGGCCGTGGGAGAGGGGCTTGAAGAGACCCAGTACTTC. It codes for CASSLAVGEGLEETQYF.

The gene calls are TRBV5-1 and TRBJ2-3; D gene unclear. Germline V CDR1 and CDR2: SGHRS, YFSETQ. The V end was cut by 2 bases, the J end by 0 bases, with 10 bases between. The CDR3 runs to 15 residues. The chain's CDR3 is CASSFGSSSTDTQYF. CDR3 nucleotides: TGCGCCAGCAGCTTTGGGTCTTCTAGCACAGATACGCAGTATTTT.

The V gene is TRBV30, the J gene TRBJ2-3, with 11 bases that match TRBD2. The germline V gene has CDR1 GTSNPN and CDR2 SVGIG (reference sequence). This CDR3 is built from 15 residues. J gave up 3 bases and V 5 bases, and 7 bases lay outside the gene matches. The CDR3: CAWDRLAGRTDTQYF. For the CDR3, the DNA is TGTGCCTGGGACAGACTAGCGGGACGGACAGATACGCAGTATTTT.

The V call is TRBV7-2, the J call TRBJ2-7, with D perhaps given as TRBD1 or TRBD2 (5 bases each). Germline V gene sequence: CDR1 SGHTA, CDR2 FQGNSA. The V gene lost 1 base and the J gene lost 0 bases, with 10 bases spanning the gap. CDR3 size: 15 residues. The chain's CDR3 is CASSLDRGSSYEQYF. CDR3 nucleotides: TGTGCCAGCAGCTTAGATCGGGGCAGCTCCTACGAGCAGTACTTC.

The chain carries TRBV5-1 and TRBJ1-1; 8 positions match TRBD1. The germline CDR1 and CDR2 sequences are SGHRS and YFSETQ. The V gene end was trimmed by 6 bases and the J gene end by 6 bases; junction bases not matched to a gene: 7. This CDR3 region has 13 residues. The CDR3 DNA is TGCGCCAGCACCACGGACAGGGACGCTGAAGCTTTCTTT. Its protein is CASTTDRDAEAFF. The full variable domain, completed using reference TRBV5-1 and TRBJ1-1, is KAGVTQTPRYLIKTRGQQVTLSCSPISGHRSVSWYQQTPGQGLQFLFEYFSETQRNKGNFPGRFSGRQFSNSRSEMNVSTLELGDSALYLCASTTDRDAEAFFGQGTRLTVV.

As for this clone: A much more abundant neighbour one base away suggests this may be a read error. The rearrangement links TRBV10-1 to TRBJ2-5; possible D gene TRBD2, 5 bases. This CDR3 region has 15 residues. Germline CDR1 reads WNHNN; CDR2 reads SYGVQD (reference sequence). The germline V and J ends were trimmed by 6 bases and 5 bases, with 19 bases remaining between them. This CDR3 is CASSRQSGYGETQYF. The CDR3 DNA reads as TGCGCCAGCAGCAGGCAGTCGGGGTACGGGGAGACCCAGTACTTC.

V and J are TRBV6-5 and TRBJ2-5; D tentatively reads TRBD1 or TRBD2 (6 bases each). The V end was cut by 6 bases, the J end by 5 bases, with 19 bases between. In germline, CDR1 is MNHEY, CDR2 SVGAGI. The CDR3 extends over 15 amino acids. The CDR3 DNA follows: TGTGCCAGCAGACCCCAGGGGACTCCTGGCGAGACCCAGTACTTC. It specifies CASRPQGTPGETQYF.

The chain joins TRBV9 to TRBJ2-3; TRBD2 matches at 11 bases. Germline CDR1 and CDR2: SGDLS and YYNGEE. V shed 3 bases, J shed 4 bases, and the junction held 7 bases outside the gene matches. The CDR3 spans 16 residues. The CDR3 loop is CASSGSGRASADTQYF. CDR3 coding DNA: TGTGCCAGCAGCGGTAGCGGGAGGGCCAGTGCAGATACGCAGTATTTT.